This T cell receptor (beta chain) was recorded in a study of human T cells and chemical hapten exposure. Study-wide context: Patch tests applied 0.01% DPC to the upper back, read at 6 days.

Time point defined: patch test 1, 2 weeks after DPC sensitization. Treatment in this sample: therapeutic diphenylcyclopropenone sensitization with weekly scalp DPC. Study-wide results and limits: Expanded TCRs made up significantly more big CDR3 similarity clusters than controls did. The study found that DPC sensitization did not change TCRs above 1 in 1000 frequency.

CDR1 and CDR2 from the germline V gene are SNHLY and FYNNEI. V was cut by 2 bases and J by 0 bases, with 10 bases left in between. There are 15 residues in the CDR3. This clonotype was observed at least ten times. Its cognate antigen is unknown. TCRdb reprocessed the RACE reads with MiXCR, giving one entry per CDR3 protein. This sample has 150,000 to 200,000 distinct CDR3 sequences; around 15% occur once, and the top ten carry approximately 1.5%. Sequencing was performed on whole blood, taken in connection with sensitization to the hapten diphenylcyclopropenone (DPC). The rearrangement links TRBV2 to TRBJ1-1; D is unclear. This receptor was obtained from a woman in her 30s with alopecia areata. Some clones in this sample may be carry-over from other donors' samples. This CDR3 is CASSESRSMNTEAFF. CDR3 DNA sequence: TGTGCCAGCAGTGAATCCCGGTCGATGAACACTGAAGCTTTCTTT.